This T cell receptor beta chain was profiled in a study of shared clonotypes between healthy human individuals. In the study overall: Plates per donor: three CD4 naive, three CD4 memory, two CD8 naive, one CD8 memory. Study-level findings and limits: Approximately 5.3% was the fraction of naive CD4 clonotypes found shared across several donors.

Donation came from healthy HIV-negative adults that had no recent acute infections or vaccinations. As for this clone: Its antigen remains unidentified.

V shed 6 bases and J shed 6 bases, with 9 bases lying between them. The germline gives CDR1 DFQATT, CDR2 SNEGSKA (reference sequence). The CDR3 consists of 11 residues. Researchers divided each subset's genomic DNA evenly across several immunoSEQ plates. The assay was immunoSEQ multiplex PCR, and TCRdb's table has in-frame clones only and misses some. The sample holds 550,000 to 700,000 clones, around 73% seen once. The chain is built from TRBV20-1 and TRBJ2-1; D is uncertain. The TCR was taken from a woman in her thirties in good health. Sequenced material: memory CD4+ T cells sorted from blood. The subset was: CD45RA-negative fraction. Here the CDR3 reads CSAGDSNEQFF. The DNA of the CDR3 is TGCAGTGCCGGAGATAGCAATGAGCAGTTCTTC.